This TCR beta chain was sequenced for a study of blood T cell repertoires in COVID-19. Assay used: immunoSEQ multiplex PCR; TCRdb lists only in-frame clones, some missing. The table lists over 75,000 clones, roughly 80% of them singletons, with roughly 8.4% in the top ten. This receptor was identified in a man between 45 and 60 years old who had recovered from COVID-19. The material sequenced was peripheral blood.

The CDR3 loop reads CASSDIGDTYNEQFF. In DNA form, the CDR3 reads TGCGCCAGCAGTGATATCGGGGACACCTACAATGAGCAGTTCTTC. The rearrangement links TRBV10-2 to TRBJ2-1; a weak D match, TRBD1 (6 bases). The CDR3 is 15 residues long. Germline V CDR1 and CDR2: WSHSY, SAAADI. Trimming left V 3 bases short and J 2 bases short, with 11 bases between.